The T cell receptor beta chain under discussion was sequenced for a study of cytomegalovirus exposure and HLA in healthy donors. Study details: Falling in the Caucasian-associated ancestry cluster were 65% to 90% of under 500 genotyped donors.

V lost 4 bases and J lost 5, with 11 bases in between. The length of the CDR3 is 13 residues. From germline, CDR1 is MNHEY and CDR2 SMNVEV (reference sequence). The study ran its PCR with 60 Vbeta and 13 Jbeta primers. Data came from immunoSEQ multiplex PCR; TCRdb stores just in-frame clones and leaves some out. The sample lists roughly 150,000 clones, roughly four fifths seen once, with about 2.1% in the top ten. Study observations and caveats: A prior analysis recorded that most TCR beta V segments were productive about 90% or about 30% of the time.

A remark on this clone: What it binds is not known.

The material sequenced was PBMCs. This TCR was sampled from a woman between 18 and 29 years old in good health and CMV-seronegative. V usage is TRBV27 and J usage is TRBJ1-1; D is perhaps TRBD1 (6 bases). The CDR3 sequence is CASSYLGTTEAFF. In DNA form, the CDR3 reads TGTGCCAGCAGTTACCTTGGGACAACTGAAGCTTTCTTT.